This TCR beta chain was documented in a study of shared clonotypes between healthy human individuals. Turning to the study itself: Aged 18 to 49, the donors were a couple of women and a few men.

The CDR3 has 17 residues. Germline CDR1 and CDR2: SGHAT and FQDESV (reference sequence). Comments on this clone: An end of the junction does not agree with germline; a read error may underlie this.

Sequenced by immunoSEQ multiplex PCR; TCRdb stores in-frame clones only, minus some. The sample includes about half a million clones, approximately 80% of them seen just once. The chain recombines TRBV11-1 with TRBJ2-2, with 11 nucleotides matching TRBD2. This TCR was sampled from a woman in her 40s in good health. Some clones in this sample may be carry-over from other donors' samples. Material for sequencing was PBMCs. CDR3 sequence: CASNLAALAGDTGELFF. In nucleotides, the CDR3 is TGTGCCAGCAACTTAGCAGCACTAGCGGGAGACACCGGGGAGCTGTTTTTT.